Reported below is one TCR beta chain. The antigen remains undetermined. The germline CDR1 and CDR2 sequences are KGHSH and LQKENI. V was pared by 1 base and J by 4 bases, with 16 bases of the junction left unmatched. CDR3 size: 19 residues. The entry originates in a study of cytomegalovirus exposure and HLA in healthy donors. General observations from the study: Highly shared variants forming one cluster were likely a sequencing artifact. In a later analysis, an Asian-associated ancestry cluster reportedly showed fewer N-insertions than the roughly 700-donor mean. The records held CMV serostatus as the only immune exposure information. TCR beta V segments were, for the most part, productive about 87% or about 30% of the time in an earlier analysis.

The PCR made use of 60 Vbeta and 13 Jbeta primers. Generated by immunoSEQ multiplex PCR, the TCRdb table keeps only in-frame clones and is missing some. The repertoire holds around 54,000 clones, with 82% as singletons. Sequencing was done on a sample of PBMCs. The rearrangement joins TRBV18 to TRBJ2-7, with 10 bases aligning to TRBD2. The sequence derives from a woman aged 18-29 years in good health and CMV-seronegative. This CDR3 is CASSPLEAGGKERSYEQYF. As DNA, the CDR3 is TGTGCCAGCTCACCACTGGAAGCGGGAGGGAAGGAGCGGTCGTACGAGCAGTACTTC. Full variable domain (remainder filled in from reference TRBV18 and TRBJ2-7): NAGVMQNPRHLVRRRGQEARLRCSPMKGHSHVYWYRQLPEEGLKFMVYLQKENIIDESGMPKERFSAEFPKEGPSILRIQQVVRGDSAAYFCASSPLEAGGKERSYEQYFGPGTRLTVT.